The TCR beta chain under discussion was sequenced for a study of CD4 T cells in relation to SARS-CoV-2 and coronaviruses. Study-level background: Of the patients, about 8 were male, a few female, two Hispanic. The restricting HLA molecule for shared crossreactive spike epitopes was mapped.

In germline, CDR1 is LNHDA, CDR2 SQIVND (reference sequence). The ends lost 7 bases at V and 0 bases at J; junction bases unmatched: 6. The CDR3 is 15 residues long. Sequencing used immunoSEQ multiplex PCR; TCRdb keeps in-frame clones, though not all of them. This table has tens of thousands of clones, 77% appearing once. As for this clone: The antigen remains undetermined.

V usage is TRBV19 and J usage is TRBJ1-5; TRBD1 matches 7 bases. Material for sequencing was memory CD4+ T cells from PBMCs, cultured in vitro. The clonotype comes from an adult with COVID-19. The CDR3: CASTRQGNSNQPQHF. CDR3 in DNA: TGTGCCAGTACGAGACAGGGTAATAGCAATCAGCCCCAGCATTTT. The whole variable domain, filled in from reference TRBV19 and TRBJ1-5, reads DGGITQSPKYLFRKEGQNVTLSCEQNLNHDAMYWYRQDPGQGLRLIYYSQIVNDFQKGDIAEGYSVSREKKESFPLTVTSAQKNPTAFYLCASTRQGNSNQPQHFGDGTRLSIL.